The T cell receptor (beta chain) under discussion was sequenced for a study of CD8 T cells in ankylosing spondylitis. Study-level points and caveats: Reported data indicate significant enrichment of disease-linked clones within matched ankylosing spondylitis synovial fluid. Seemingly distinctive of ankylosing spondylitis blood was a TCR beta motif formed by eight highly homologous variants.

Trimming took 0 bases from V and 3 from J, leaving 14 bases between them. The CDR3 sequence is 16 residues long. From germline, CDR1 is MNHEY and CDR2 SMNVEV (reference sequence). TCRdb independently ran MiXCR on the 5' RACE reads; one entry per CDR3 protein. This repertoire shows 700,000 to 1,000,000 distinct CDR3 sequences, about an eighth found once; its top ten account for 0.51%. A remark on this clonotype: Its antigen is unknown.

This sequence originates from a male donor with ankylosing spondylitis. Sequencing input: blood, either unsorted or a sorted T cell fraction (not recorded which). The chain couples TRBV27 to TRBJ2-5; possible D gene TRBD1, 5 bases. CDR3 nucleotide sequence: TGTGCCAGCAGTTTATCCCCTTGGCCAGGGAAAGAGACCCAGTACTTC. Translated, it gives CASSLSPWPGKETQYF.